This T cell receptor beta chain came from a study of blood T cell repertoires in COVID-19. This clone qualifies as large. Germline V lookup: CDR1 DFQATT, CDR2 SNEGSKA (reference sequence). Losses at the gene ends were 3 bases for V and 13 bases for J; bases not matched to a gene: 19. The CDR3 length is 15 residues. Original processing methods: Amplification from reference gene primers served as the basis for estimated nucleated cell counts. TCRdb keeps only in-frame clones here, not all; method: immunoSEQ multiplex PCR. That table is the source of V, J and clone size, and D and trimming were worked out from the DNA. The sample contains 200,000 or so clones, roughly four fifths of which appear only once.

The sample taken for sequencing was peripheral blood. The clonotype was recovered from a woman aged 25 to 39 with acute or convalescent COVID-19. This chain uses TRBV20-1 with TRBJ2-5, with 8 bases matching TRBD1. CDR3 DNA: TGCAGTGCTAGTGAATCCGGGACAGGCGCTGGTGAAATGTACTTC. Protein product: CSASESGTGAGEMYF.